The 5 T cell receptor beta chains presented below share a single source sample, sequenced in a study of T-cell reconstitution after alpha-beta-depleted transplantation in children. This sample's TCRbeta library carried unique molecular identifier barcodes. TCRdb re-called the PCR reads through MiXCR, storing one row per CDR3 protein. The table includes 300,000 to 350,000 distinct CDR3 sequences, 20% to 30% detected once. Here the sequenced sample was PBMCs, mostly from graft donor cells, taken 180 days after TCRalphabeta/CD19-depleted stem cell transplant. The receptor source for this set is a male patient younger than 18 who had a stem cell transplant for acute lymphoblastic leukemia, so the T cells may come from the graft donor.

This chain connects TRBV18 to TRBJ1-5; D not certain. The ends were cut back, 6 bases at V and 3 bases at J, with 9 bases in the middle. Germline V CDR1 and CDR2: KGHSH, LQKENI. This CDR3 is built from 13 residues. The CDR3 region is CASSREFNQPQHF. CDR3 sequence (DNA): TGTGCCAGCTCCCGGGAATTCAATCAGCCCCAGCATTTT.

V and J are TRBV15 and TRBJ1-2; perhaps TRBD1 as D (5 bases). The germline gives CDR1 LNHNV, CDR2 YYDKDF (reference sequence). The CDR3 extends over 17 amino acids. Trimming cost V 2 bases and J 7 bases, with 23 bases left between them. The CDR3 sequence is CATSRLGGTEPLRGYTF. In DNA, the CDR3 is TGTGCCACCAGCAGATTGGGAGGGACTGAACCCTTGCGTGGCTACACCTTC.

The chain is built from TRBV27 and TRBJ2-2, with TRBD2 identical over 11 bases. Germline lookup yields CDR1 MNHEY and CDR2 SMNVEV (reference sequence). V dropped 5 bases and J dropped 0; count of bases not matched to a gene: 8. There are 18 residues in the CDR3. CDR3: CASSPLAGVHPNTGELFF. In nucleotides, the CDR3 is TGTGCCAGCAGTCCACTAGCGGGAGTACACCCGAACACCGGGGAGCTGTTTTTT.

The V gene is TRBV4-1, the J gene TRBJ2-1, with D possibly being TRBD1 (6 bases). V shed 2 bases and J shed 4 bases, with 15 bases lying between them. Germline V gene sequence: CDR1 MGHRA, CDR2 YSYEKL. The CDR3 runs 16 residues. CDR3 coding DNA: TGCGCCAGCAGCCAACTACGACAGGAGCCTTACAATGAGCAGTTCTTC. Amino acid sequence: CASSQLRQEPYNEQFF.

The CDR3 DNA reads as TGTGCCAGCAGCGTAGCTATAACGACGGCGGACTATGGCTACACCTTC. Translated, it gives CASSVAITTADYGYTF. This chain joins TRBV9 and TRBJ1-2; D not resolved. V gave up 0 bases and J gave up 3 bases, with 15 bases separating them. The CDR3 runs to 16 residues. From germline, CDR1 is SGDLS and CDR2 YYNGEE.